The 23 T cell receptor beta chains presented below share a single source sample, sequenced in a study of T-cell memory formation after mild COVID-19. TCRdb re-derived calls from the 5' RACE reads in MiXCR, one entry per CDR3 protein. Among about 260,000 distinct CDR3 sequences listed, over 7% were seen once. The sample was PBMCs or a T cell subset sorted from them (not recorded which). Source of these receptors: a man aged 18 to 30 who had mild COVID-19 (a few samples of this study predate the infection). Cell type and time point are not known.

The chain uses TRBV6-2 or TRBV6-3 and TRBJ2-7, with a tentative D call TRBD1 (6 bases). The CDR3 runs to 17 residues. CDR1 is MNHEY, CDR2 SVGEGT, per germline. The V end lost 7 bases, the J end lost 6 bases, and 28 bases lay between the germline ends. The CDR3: CASTTIGGQWAFSEQYF. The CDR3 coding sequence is TGTGCCAGCACCACTATAGGCGGACAGTGGGCTTTCAGCGAGCAGTACTTC.

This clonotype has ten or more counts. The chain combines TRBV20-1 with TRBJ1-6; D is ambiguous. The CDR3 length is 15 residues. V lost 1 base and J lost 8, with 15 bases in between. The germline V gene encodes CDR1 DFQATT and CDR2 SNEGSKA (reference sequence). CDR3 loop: CSARAMGGMDSPLHF. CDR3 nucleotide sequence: TGCAGTGCTAGAGCAATGGGCGGGATGGATTCACCCCTCCACTTT.

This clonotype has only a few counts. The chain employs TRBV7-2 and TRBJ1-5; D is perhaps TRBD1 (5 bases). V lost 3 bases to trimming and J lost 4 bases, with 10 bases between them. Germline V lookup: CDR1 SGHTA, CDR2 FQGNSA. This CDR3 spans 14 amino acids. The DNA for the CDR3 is TGTGCCAGCAGCTTTTGGTGGGGGAATCAGCCCCAGCATTTT. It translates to CASSFWWGNQPQHF.

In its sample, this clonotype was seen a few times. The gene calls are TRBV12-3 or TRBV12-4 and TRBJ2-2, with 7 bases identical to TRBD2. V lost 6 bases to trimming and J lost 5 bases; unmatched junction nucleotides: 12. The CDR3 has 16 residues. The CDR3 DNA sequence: TGTGCCAGCAGCCCTCTCCGGGGAGGGGAGACCGGGGAGCTGTTTTTT. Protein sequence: CASSPLRGGETGELFF.

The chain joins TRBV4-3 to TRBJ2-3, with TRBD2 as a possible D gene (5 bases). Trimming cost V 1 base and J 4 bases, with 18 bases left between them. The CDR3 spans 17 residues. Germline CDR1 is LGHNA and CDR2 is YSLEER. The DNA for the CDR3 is TGCGCCAGCAGCCAAGTGGGAGTACACCTTCGCGCAGATACGCAGTATTTT. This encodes CASSQVGVHLRADTQYF.

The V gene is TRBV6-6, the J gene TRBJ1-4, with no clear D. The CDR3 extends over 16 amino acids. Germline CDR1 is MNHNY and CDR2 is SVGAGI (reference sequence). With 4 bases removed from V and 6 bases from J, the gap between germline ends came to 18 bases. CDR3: CASSSRLAFGDEKLFF. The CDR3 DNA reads TGTGCCAGCAGTTCTCGGCTAGCCTTTGGGGATGAAAAACTGTTTTTT.

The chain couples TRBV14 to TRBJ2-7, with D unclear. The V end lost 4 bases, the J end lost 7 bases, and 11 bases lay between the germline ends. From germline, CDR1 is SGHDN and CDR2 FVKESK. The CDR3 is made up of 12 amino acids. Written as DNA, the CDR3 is TGTGCCAGCAGCCGTCAGTCGCGAGAGCAGTACTTC. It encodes CASSRQSREQYF.

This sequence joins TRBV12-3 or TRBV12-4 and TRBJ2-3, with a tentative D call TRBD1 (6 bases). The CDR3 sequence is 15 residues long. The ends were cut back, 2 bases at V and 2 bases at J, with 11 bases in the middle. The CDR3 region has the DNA TGTGCCAGCAGTTTAAAACAGGGTCCCACAGATACGCAGTATTTT. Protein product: CASSLKQGPTDTQYF.

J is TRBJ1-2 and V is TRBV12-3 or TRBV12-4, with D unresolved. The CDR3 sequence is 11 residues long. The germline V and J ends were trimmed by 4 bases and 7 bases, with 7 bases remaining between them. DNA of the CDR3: TGTGCCAGCAGTTGGGGATCTGGCTACACCTTC. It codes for CASSWGSGYTF.

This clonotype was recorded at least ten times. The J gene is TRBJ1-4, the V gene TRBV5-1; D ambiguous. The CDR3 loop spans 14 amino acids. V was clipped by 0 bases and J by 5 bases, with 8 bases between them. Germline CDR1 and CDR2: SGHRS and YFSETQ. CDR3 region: CASSLEVQNEKLFF. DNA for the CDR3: TGCGCCAGCAGCTTGGAGGTCCAAAATGAAAAACTGTTTTTT.

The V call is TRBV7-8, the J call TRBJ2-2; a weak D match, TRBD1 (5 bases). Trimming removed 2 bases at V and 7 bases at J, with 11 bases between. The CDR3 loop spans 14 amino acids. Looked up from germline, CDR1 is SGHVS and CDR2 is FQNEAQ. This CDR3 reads CASSLTWGSGELFF. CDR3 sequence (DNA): TGTGCCAGCAGCTTAACGTGGGGCAGCGGGGAGCTGTTTTTT.

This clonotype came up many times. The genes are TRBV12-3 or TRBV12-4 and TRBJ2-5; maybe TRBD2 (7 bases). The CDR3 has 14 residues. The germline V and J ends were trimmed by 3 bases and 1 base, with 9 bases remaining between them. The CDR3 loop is CASSLAGAQETQYF. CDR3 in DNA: TGTGCCAGCAGTTTGGCGGGGGCCCAAGAGACCCAGTACTTC.

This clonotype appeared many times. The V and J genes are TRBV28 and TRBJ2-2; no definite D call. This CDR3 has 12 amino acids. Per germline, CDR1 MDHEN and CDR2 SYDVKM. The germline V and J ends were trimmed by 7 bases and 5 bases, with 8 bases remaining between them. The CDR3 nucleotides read TGTGCCAGCATTTCGCGGACCGGGGAGCTGTTTTTT. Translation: CASISRTGELFF. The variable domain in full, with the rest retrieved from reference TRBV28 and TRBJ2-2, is DVKVTQSSRYLVKRTGEKVFLECVQDMDHENMFWYRQDPGLGLRLIYFSYDVKMKEKGDIPEGYSVSREKKERFSLILESASTNQTSMYLCASISRTGELFFGEGSRLTVL.

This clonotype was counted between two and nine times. CDR3 amino acids: CASSAGQGPYEQYF. The CDR3 DNA is TGTGCCAGCAGCGCAGGACAGGGTCCTTACGAGCAGTACTTC. The gene calls are TRBV7-2 and TRBJ2-7, with TRBD1 identical over 8 bases. V lost 5 bases and J lost 4; bases outside the gene matches: 7. The CDR3 runs 14 residues. Germline V gene data show CDR1 as SGHTA and CDR2 as FQGNSA.

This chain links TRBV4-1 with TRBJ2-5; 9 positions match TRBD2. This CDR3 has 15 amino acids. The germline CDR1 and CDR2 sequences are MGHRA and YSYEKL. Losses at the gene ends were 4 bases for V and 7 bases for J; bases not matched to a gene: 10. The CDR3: CASSPERAGGRTQYF. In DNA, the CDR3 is TGCGCCAGCAGCCCCGAAAGAGCGGGGGGACGGACCCAGTACTTC.

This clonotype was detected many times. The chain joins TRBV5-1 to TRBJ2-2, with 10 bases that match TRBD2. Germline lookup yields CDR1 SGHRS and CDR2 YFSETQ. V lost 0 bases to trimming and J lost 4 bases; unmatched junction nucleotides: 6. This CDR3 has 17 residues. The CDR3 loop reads CASSLASGGAVTGELFF. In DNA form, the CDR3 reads TGCGCCAGCAGCTTGGCCAGCGGGGGGGCCGTCACCGGGGAGCTGTTTTTT.

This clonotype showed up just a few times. CDR3 sequence: CASSSTKAYNSPLHF. The DNA for the CDR3 is TGTGCCAGCAGCTCCACAAAAGCCTATAATTCACCCCTCCACTTT. The rearrangement joins TRBV5-5 to TRBJ1-6; D remains ambiguous. V gave up 3 bases and J gave up 2 bases, with 9 bases separating them. This CDR3 spans 15 amino acids. Germline V gene lookup returns CDR1 SGHKS and CDR2 YYEKEE (reference sequence).

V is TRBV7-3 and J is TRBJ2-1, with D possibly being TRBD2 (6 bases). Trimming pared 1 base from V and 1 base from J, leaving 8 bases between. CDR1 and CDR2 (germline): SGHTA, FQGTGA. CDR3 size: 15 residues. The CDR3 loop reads CASSLMGGSYNEQFF. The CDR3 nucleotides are TGTGCCAGCAGCTTAATGGGGGGATCCTACAATGAGCAGTTCTTC.

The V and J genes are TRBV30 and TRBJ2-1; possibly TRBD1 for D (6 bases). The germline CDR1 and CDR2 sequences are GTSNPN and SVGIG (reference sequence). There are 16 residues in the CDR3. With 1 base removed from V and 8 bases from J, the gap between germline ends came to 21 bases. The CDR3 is CAWSALDSLQRYEQFF. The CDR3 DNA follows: TGTGCCTGGAGTGCATTGGACAGCCTCCAGAGGTATGAGCAGTTCTTC.

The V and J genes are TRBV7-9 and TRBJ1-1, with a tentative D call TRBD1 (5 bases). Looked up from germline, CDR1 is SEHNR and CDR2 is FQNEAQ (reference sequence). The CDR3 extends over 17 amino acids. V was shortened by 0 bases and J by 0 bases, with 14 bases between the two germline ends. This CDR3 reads CASSLAGTFAMNTEAFF. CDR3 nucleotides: TGTGCCAGCAGCTTAGCAGGGACCTTTGCGATGAACACTGAAGCTTTCTTT.

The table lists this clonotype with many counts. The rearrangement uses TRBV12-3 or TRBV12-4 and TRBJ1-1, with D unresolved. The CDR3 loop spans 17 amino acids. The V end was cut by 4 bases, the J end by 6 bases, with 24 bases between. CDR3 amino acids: CASSSLVRGSIFAEAFF. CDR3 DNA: TGTGCCAGCAGTTCGTTGGTCCGGGGTAGTATTTTCGCTGAAGCTTTCTTT.

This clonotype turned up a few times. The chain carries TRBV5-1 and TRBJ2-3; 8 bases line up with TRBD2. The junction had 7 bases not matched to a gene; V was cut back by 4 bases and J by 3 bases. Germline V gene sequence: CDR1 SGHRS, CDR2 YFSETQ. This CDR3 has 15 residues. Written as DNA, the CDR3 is TGCGCCAGCAGCAATAGCGGGGTGGATACAGATACGCAGTATTTT. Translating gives CASSNSGVDTDTQYF.

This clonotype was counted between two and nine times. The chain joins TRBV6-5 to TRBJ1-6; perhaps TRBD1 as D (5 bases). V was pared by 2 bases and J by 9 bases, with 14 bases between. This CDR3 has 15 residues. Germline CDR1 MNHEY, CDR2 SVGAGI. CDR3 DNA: TGTGCCAGCAGTTACAGTCAGGGCTTTGGTTCACCCCTCCACTTT. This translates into CASSYSQGFGSPLHF.